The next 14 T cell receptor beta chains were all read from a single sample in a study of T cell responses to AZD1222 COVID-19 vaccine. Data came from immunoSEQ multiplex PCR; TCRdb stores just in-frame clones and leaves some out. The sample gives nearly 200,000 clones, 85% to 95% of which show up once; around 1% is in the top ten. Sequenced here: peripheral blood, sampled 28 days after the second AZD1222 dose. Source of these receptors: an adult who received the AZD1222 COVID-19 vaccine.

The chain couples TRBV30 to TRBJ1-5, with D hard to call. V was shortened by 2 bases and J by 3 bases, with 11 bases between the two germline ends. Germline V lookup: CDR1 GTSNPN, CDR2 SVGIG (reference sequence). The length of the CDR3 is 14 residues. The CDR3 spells CAWSIWQFNQPQHF. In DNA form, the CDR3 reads TGTGCCTGGAGTATCTGGCAGTTCAATCAGCCCCAGCATTTT.

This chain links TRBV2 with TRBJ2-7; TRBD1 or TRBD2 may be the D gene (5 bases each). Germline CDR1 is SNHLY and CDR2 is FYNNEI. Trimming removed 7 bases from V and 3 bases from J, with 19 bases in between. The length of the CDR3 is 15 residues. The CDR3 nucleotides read TGTGCCAGCACTGAGATCAGGGTCGGGATCTACGAGCAGTACTTC. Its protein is CASTEIRVGIYEQYF.

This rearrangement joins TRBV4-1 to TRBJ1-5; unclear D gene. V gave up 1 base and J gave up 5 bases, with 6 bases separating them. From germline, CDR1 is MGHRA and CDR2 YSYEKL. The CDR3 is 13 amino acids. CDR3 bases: TGCGCCAGCAGCCAAGCGGGAGATCAGCCCCAGCATTTT. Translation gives CASSQAGDQPQHF.

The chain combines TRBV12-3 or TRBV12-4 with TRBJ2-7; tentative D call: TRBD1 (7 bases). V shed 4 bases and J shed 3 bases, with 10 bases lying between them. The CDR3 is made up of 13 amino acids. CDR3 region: CASSWGDSYEQYF. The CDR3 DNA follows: TGTGCCAGCAGTTGGGGGGACAGCTACGAGCAGTACTTC.

The CDR3 protein is CASSDRATNYGYTF. In DNA, the CDR3 is TGTGCCAGCAGTGACAGAGCGACTAACTATGGCTACACCTTC. The V and J genes are TRBV6-1 and TRBJ1-2; unclear D gene. Germline V CDR1 and CDR2: MNHNS, SASEGT. This CDR3 contains 14 residues. Trimming pared 3 bases from V and 0 bases from J, leaving 8 bases between.

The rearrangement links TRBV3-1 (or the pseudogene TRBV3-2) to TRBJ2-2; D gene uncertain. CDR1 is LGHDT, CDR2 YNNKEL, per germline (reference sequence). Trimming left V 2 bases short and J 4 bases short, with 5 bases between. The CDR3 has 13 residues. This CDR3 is CASSQSRTGELFF. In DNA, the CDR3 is TGTGCCAGCAGCCAATCCCGCACCGGGGAGCTGTTTTTT.

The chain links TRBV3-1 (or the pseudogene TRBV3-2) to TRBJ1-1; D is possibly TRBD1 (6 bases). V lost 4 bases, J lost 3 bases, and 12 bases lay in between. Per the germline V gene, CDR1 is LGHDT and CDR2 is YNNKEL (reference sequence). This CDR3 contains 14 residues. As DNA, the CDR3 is TGTGCCAGCAGCCGAAGGGGGGGTTACACTGAAGCTTTCTTT. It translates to CASSRRGGYTEAFF.

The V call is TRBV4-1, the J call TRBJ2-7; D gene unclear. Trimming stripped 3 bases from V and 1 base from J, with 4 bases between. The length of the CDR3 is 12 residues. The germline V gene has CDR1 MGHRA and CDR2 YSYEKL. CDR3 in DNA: TGCGCCAGCAGCCATAAATCCTACGAGCAGTACTTC. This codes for CASSHKSYEQYF.

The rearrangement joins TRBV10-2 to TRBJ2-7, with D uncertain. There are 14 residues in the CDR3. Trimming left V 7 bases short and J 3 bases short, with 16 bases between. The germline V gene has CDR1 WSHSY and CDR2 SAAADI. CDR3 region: CASMYGPAVYEQYF. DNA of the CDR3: TGCGCCAGCATGTACGGGCCGGCGGTCTACGAGCAGTACTTC.

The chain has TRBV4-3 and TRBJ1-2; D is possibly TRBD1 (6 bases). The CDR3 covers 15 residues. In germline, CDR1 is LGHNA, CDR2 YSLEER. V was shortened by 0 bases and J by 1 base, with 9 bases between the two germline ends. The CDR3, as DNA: TGCGCCAGCAGCCAAGATGACAGGCTTAACTATGGCTACACCTTC. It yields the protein CASSQDDRLNYGYTF.

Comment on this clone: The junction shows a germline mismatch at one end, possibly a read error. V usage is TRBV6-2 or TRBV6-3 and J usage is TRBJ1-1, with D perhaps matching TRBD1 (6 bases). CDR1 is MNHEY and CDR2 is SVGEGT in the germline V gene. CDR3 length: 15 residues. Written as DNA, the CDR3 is TGTGCCAGCAGCTACTTGCCAGGGAGGGGGACTGAAGCTTTCTTT. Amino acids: CASSYLPGRGTEAFF.

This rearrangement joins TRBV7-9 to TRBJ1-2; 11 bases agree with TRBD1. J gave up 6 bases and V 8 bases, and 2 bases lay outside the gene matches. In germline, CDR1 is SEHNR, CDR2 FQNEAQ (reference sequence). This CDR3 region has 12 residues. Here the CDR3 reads CASGGQGDGYTF. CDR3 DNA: TGTGCCAGCGGGGGACAGGGGGATGGCTACACCTTC.

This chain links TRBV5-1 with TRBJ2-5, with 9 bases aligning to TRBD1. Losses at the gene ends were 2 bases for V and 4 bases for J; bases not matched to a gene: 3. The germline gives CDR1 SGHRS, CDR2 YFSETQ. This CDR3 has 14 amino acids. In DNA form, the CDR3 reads TGCGCCAGCAGCTTAACACAGGGGGCAGAGACCCAGTACTTC. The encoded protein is CASSLTQGAETQYF.

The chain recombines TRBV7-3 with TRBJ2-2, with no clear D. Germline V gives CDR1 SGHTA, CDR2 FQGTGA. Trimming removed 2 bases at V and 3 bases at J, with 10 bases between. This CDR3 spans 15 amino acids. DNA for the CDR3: TGTGCCAGCAGCTTACAACCGACCCACACCGGGGAGCTGTTTTTT. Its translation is CASSLQPTHTGELFF.